The T cell receptor beta chain under discussion was sequenced for a study of radiotherapy plus CTLA-4 blockade in lung cancer. General study results and limits: Following radiotherapy plus ipilimumab, tumor-derived TCR clones expanded in the blood. Reports identified early blood T cell clone dynamics, with interferon-beta, as the best response predictor.

V was clipped by 5 bases and J by 0 bases, with 10 bases between them. Looked up from germline, CDR1 is MNHEY and CDR2 is SVGAGI. The CDR3 has 14 residues. Points on this clone: Its antigen is unidentified.

Profiled with immunoSEQ multiplex PCR; TCRdb holds only in-frame clones, not every one. The table lists about 98,000 clones, around 90% of them singletons. The input for sequencing was peripheral blood, taken from a patient treated with radiotherapy plus ipilimumab. This receptor was taken from a human donor with non-small cell lung cancer that progressed on radiotherapy plus ipilimumab. V is TRBV6-5 and J is TRBJ2-5, with D possibly TRBD2 on 6 matching bases. The CDR3 protein is CASSRLGYQETQYF. CDR3 DNA: TGTGCCAGCAGTCGACTAGGATACCAAGAGACCCAGTACTTC.